This T cell receptor (beta chain) was documented in a study of blood T cell repertoires in COVID-19. The table came from immunoSEQ multiplex PCR; TCRdb's copy has only in-frame clones and leaves some out. The data hold about 190,000 clones, with around nine tenths observed a single time. This TCR was sampled from a woman aged 70 to 79 with COVID-19, enrolled during active disease. The sequenced sample consisted of peripheral blood.

CDR3 residues: CASRDRGADTQYF. Here the CDR3 DNA reads TGTGCCAGCAGGGACAGGGGTGCAGATACGCAGTATTTT. The V gene is TRBV27, the J gene TRBJ2-3; TRBD1 matches at 9 bases. Germline trimming cut 6 bases from V and 4 bases from J; bases unmatched to any gene: 2. The CDR3 runs to 13 residues. Germline V gene lookup returns CDR1 MNHEY and CDR2 SMNVEV (reference sequence).